This passage covers 5 T cell receptor beta chains from one sample sequenced in a study of blood T cell repertoires in COVID-19. Repertoires were generated with immunoSEQ multiplex PCR, while TCRdb's copy carries only in-frame clones and drops some. Of a few hundred thousand clones in the sample, about 88% are singletons; the top ten hold around 1.5%. The sample was PBMCs or T cells enriched from blood (not recorded which). These receptors all stem from a young woman who had been exposed to COVID-19.

The chain couples TRBV18 to TRBJ1-5, with 8 bases matching TRBD1. Trimming at V came to 3 bases and at J to 4 bases, leaving 8 bases not matched to a gene. The CDR3 consists of 16 residues. The germline gives CDR1 KGHSH, CDR2 LQKENI. The CDR3, as DNA: TGTGCCAGCTCACCGAGGGACAGGTTGAGGAATCAGCCCCAGCATTTT. Its protein product is CASSPRDRLRNQPQHF.

This rearrangement joins TRBV4-2 to TRBJ1-2, with 7 bases that match TRBD1. This CDR3 is 13 amino acids long. Germline V gene sequence: CDR1 LGHNA, CDR2 YNFKEQ. The V segment lost 3 bases and the J segment 4 bases; nucleotides outside the gene matches: 2. The CDR3 DNA reads TGTGCCAGCAGCCACGGACAGGCCTATGGCTACACCTTC. Its translation is CASSHGQAYGYTF.

The chain carries TRBV28 and TRBJ1-1; D uncertain. CDR3 length: 15 amino acids. The V gene's germline CDR1 is MDHEN and CDR2 SYDVKM. V shed 3 bases and J shed 5 bases, with 16 bases lying between them. The CDR3 here is CASSFGTQEVTEAFF. The CDR3 region has the DNA TGTGCCAGCAGTTTTGGCACCCAAGAGGTGACTGAAGCTTTCTTT. The full variable domain, completed using reference TRBV28 and TRBJ1-1, is DVKVTQSSRYLVKRTGEKVFLECVQDMDHENMFWYRQDPGLGLRLIYFSYDVKMKEKGDIPEGYSVSREKKERFSLILESASTNQTSMYLCASSFGTQEVTEAFFGQGTRLTVV.

The count of this clone is one. The gene calls are TRBV9 and TRBJ2-3; D might be TRBD2 (6 bases). The germline V gene has CDR1 SGDLS and CDR2 YYNGEE. The CDR3 has 15 residues. Between the trimmed V and J ends, which lost 0 bases and 4 bases, there was a span of 12 bases. The CDR3 loop is CASSVEGRGSDTQYF. CDR3 nucleotides: TGTGCCAGCAGCGTAGAGGGGCGGGGTTCAGATACGCAGTATTTT.

This rearrangement joins TRBV11-1 to TRBJ2-7; perhaps TRBD1 as D (6 bases). The V end was cut by 7 bases, the J end by 0 bases, with 10 bases between. The CDR3 runs to 13 residues. Germline CDR1 and CDR2: SGHAT and FQDESV (reference sequence). CDR3 sequence reads: CASNLDSSYEQYF. The DNA for the CDR3 is TGTGCCAGCAACCTGGACAGCTCCTACGAGCAGTACTTC. Variable domain in full (rest from reference TRBV11-1 and TRBJ2-7): EAEVAQSPRYKITEKSQAVAFWCDPISGHATLYWYRQILGQGPELLVQFQDESVVDDSQLPKDRFSAERLKGVDSTLKIQPAELGDSAMYLCASNLDSSYEQYFGPGTRLTVT.